The clone carrying this TCR beta chain was found once. The antigen remains unidentified. This sample is drawn from a study of T cell responses to AZD1222 COVID-19 vaccine. In the study overall: Pooled together were second doses at about 4 or about 12 weeks. General observations from the study: The repertoires were collected only after the peak T cell response. Clonal diversity may have been underestimated in mostly white British donors.

V was shortened by 5 bases and J by 6 bases, with 16 bases between the two germline ends. Looked up from germline, CDR1 is LNHDA and CDR2 is SQIVND (reference sequence). The CDR3 is 15 residues long. The assay was immunoSEQ multiplex PCR, and TCRdb's table has in-frame clones only and misses some. This sample has some 200,000 clones, with over 90% found just once. Sequences were derived from peripheral blood, sampled on day 0 of AZD1222 vaccination. The chain recombines TRBV19 with TRBJ2-2, with a possible D match to TRBD1 (6 bases). The clonotype was recovered from an adult in good health. CDR3 nucleotide sequence: TGTGCCAGTAGTTTGCTGGGGGCCGAGGCCGGGGAGCTGTTTTTT. It yields the protein CASSLLGAEAGELFF.